Listed below are T cell receptor beta chains from one sample, sequenced in a study of blood T cell repertoires in COVID-19. Sequenced by immunoSEQ multiplex PCR; TCRdb stores in-frame clones only, minus some. The sample has approximately 300,000 clones, approximately 92% seen once. The sample was PBMCs or T cells enriched from blood (not recorded which). The source is a woman aged 25 to 45 who had recovered from COVID-19. CDR3s include the opening cysteine and the closing phenylalanine or tryptophan. The D gene is left open where the match is weak. The size entry is marked missing in some rows and otherwise reads once, few, many or a size class.

TRBD2	TRBV7-8	19	TRBJ2-1	.	CASSPQWTSGGAWDNEQFF	TGTGCCAGCAGCCCCCAGTGGACTAGCGGGGGGGCCTGGGACAATGAGCAGTTCTTC
TRBD1	TRBV19	13	TRBJ1-1	once	CASILQGGTEAFF	TGTGCCAGTATACTACAGGGGGGAACTGAAGCTTTCTTT
.	TRBV20-1	13	TRBJ2-3	.	CSASLGGGDTQYF	TGCAGTGCTAGTCTCGGGGGTGGGGATACGCAGTATTTT
TRBD1	TRBV7-2	14	TRBJ2-5	.	CASSYDRGFETQYF	TGTGCCAGCAGCTATGACAGGGGGTTCGAGACCCAGTACTTC
.	TRBV4-3	13	TRBJ1-1	.	CASSQEGGTEAFF	TGCGCCAGCAGCCAAGAAGGGGGCACTGAAGCTTTCTTT
TRBD1	TRBV19	18	TRBJ2-3	.	CAERGHWYGDSLPDTQYF	TGTGCGGAGAGGGGGCATTGGTATGGGGATTCGCTCCCAGATACGCAGTATTTT
.	TRBV4-1	13	TRBJ1-4	.	CASSQVGNEKLFF	TGCGCCAGCAGCCAAGTCGGGAATGAAAAACTGTTTTTT
TRBD2	TRBV4-1	19	TRBJ2-5	.	CASSQEISAGGARRKTQYF	TGCGCCAGCAGCCAAGAGATTAGCGCGGGAGGGGCCAGGAGGAAGACCCAGTACTTC
TRBD1	TRBV7-2	15	TRBJ2-1	.	CASSPPGQGAREQFF	TGTGCCAGCAGCCCGCCGGGACAGGGGGCGCGGGAGCAGTTCTTC
.	TRBV28	17	TRBJ2-7	.	CASSSPLTGRNSYEQYF	TGTGCCAGCAGCTCCCCGCTTACAGGGAGAAACTCCTACGAGCAGTACTTC
TRBD1	TRBV4-1	16	TRBJ1-5	.	CASSHPGQGLGQPQHF	TGCGCCAGCAGCCATCCGGGACAGGGGTTGGGTCAGCCCCAGCATTTT
.	TRBV30	12	TRBJ2-1	.	CAWSAPESRQFF	TGTGCCTGGAGCGCCCCGGAGAGTAGGCAGTTCTTC
.	TRBV4-2	18	TRBJ1-1	.	CASSPPPMDITTNTEAFF	TGTGCCAGCAGCCCACCCCCCATGGACATTACGACGAACACTGAAGCTTTCTTT
.	TRBV5-4	16	TRBJ2-1	.	CASSSPRGGTYNEQFF	TGTGCCAGCAGCTCCCCCCGGGGAGGGACATACAATGAGCAGTTCTTC
TRBD1	TRBV12-5	17	TRBJ2-2	.	CASGLVTGTGVDGELFF	TGTGCTAGTGGTTTGGTTACCGGGACAGGGGTTGACGGGGAGCTGTTTTTT
TRBD1	TRBV27	14	TRBJ1-6	.	CASSARGYNSPLHF	TGTGCCAGCAGTGCCAGGGGGTATAATTCACCCCTCCACTTT
.	TRBV5-5	16	TRBJ1-1	.	CASSLVSGRWNTEAFF	TGTGCCAGCAGCTTGGTCTCAGGGCGGTGGAACACTGAAGCTTTCTTT
.	TRBV27	13	TRBJ1-2	.	CASSFNTRGGYTF	TGTGCCAGCAGTTTCAACACCCGTGGTGGCTACACCTTC
.	TRBV7-3	14	TRBJ2-1	.	CASSLHRGAPEQFF	TGTGCCAGCAGCTTACATCGGGGGGCCCCTGAGCAGTTCTTC
.	TRBV7-9	14	TRBJ2-7	.	CASSSTFSPYEQYF	TGTGCCAGCAGCTCGACTTTTTCGCCTTACGAGCAGTACTTC
.	TRBV28	14	TRBJ2-6	.	CASRALRGANVLTF	TGTGCCAGCAGGGCTCTGAGGGGGGCCAACGTCCTGACTTTC
TRBD2	TRBV13	18	TRBJ2-1	.	CASSSATSGIRTYNEQFF	TGTGCCAGCAGCTCAGCGACTAGCGGGATCAGAACCTACAATGAGCAGTTCTTC
.	TRBV9	11	TRBJ1-1	.	CASSVENEAFF	TGTGCCAGCAGCGTGGAGAATGAAGCTTTCTTT
.	TRBV30	16	TRBJ1-2	.	CAWSRGQGLENYGYTF	TGTGCCTGGTCTCGAGGGCAGGGGCTGGAAAACTATGGCTACACCTTC
.	TRBV5-1	15	TRBJ2-5	.	CASSRAGQEGETQYF	TGCGCCAGCAGTAGAGCCGGACAGGAGGGAGAGACCCAGTACTTC
TRBD1	TRBV28	14	TRBJ1-2	.	CASSIGGGNYGYTF	TGTGCCAGCAGTATAGGGGGCGGGAACTATGGCTACACCTTC
TRBD2	TRBV4-1	15	TRBJ2-3	.	CASSLSGGGTDTQYF	TGCGCCAGCAGCCTTAGCGGGGGGGGGACAGATACGCAGTATTTT
.	TRBV12-3/TRBV12-4	12	TRBJ1-1	.	CASLRSQGGAFF	TGTGCCAGTCTACGGTCCCAAGGGGGAGCTTTCTTT
TRBD2	TRBV24-1	15	TRBJ2-5	.	CATSDRIAGRETQYF	TGTGCCACCAGTGATCGGATAGCGGGGAGAGAGACCCAGTACTTC
TRBD2	TRBV9	17	TRBJ2-2	.	CASSWSGGKRNTGELFF	TGTGCCAGCAGTTGGAGCGGGGGGAAAAGGAACACCGGGGAGCTGTTTTTT
TRBD1	TRBV18	14	TRBJ2-3	.	CASLPTGDTDTQYF	TGTGCCAGCTTACCGACAGGGGACACAGATACGCAGTATTTT
TRBD1	TRBV30	14	TRBJ1-2	.	CAWSTGQGAVGYTF	TGTGCCTGGAGTACCGGACAGGGGGCTGTTGGCTACACCTTC
.	TRBV28	14	TRBJ1-2	.	CASSLGLRFYGYTF	TGTGCCAGCAGTTTAGGACTCCGATTCTATGGCTACACCTTC
TRBD1	TRBV13	14	TRBJ2-1	.	CASSLQGAYNEQFF	TGTGCCAGCAGCTTACAGGGGGCCTACAATGAGCAGTTCTTC
TRBD1	TRBV4-3	15	TRBJ1-6	.	CASSQGQGWNSPLHF	TGCGCCAGCAGCCAGGGACAGGGCTGGAATTCACCCCTCCACTTT
TRBD2	TRBV9	15	TRBJ2-1	few	CASSVSGGASNEQFF	TGTGCCAGCAGCGTAAGCGGGGGGGCGTCCAATGAGCAGTTCTTC
.	TRBV5-1	16	TRBJ1-2	.	CASSLASGSANYGYTF	TGCGCCAGCAGCTTGGCATCAGGTTCAGCTAACTATGGCTACACCTTC
.	TRBV10-3	14	TRBJ2-7	.	CAISEKGHFYEQYF	TGTGCCATCAGTGAGAAGGGACATTTCTACGAGCAGTACTTC
.	TRBV7-2	13	TRBJ1-2	few	CASSLEASLGYTF	TGTGCCAGCAGCTTAGAAGCCTCCTTGGGCTACACCTTC